The rows below give T cell receptor beta chains drawn from one sample of a study of CD8 T cells in ankylosing spondylitis. Each CDR3 protein gets one entry after TCRdb re-called the 5' RACE reads with MiXCR. The sample yields 750,000 to 850,000 distinct CDR3 sequences, around 11% seen once. The material sequenced was blood, either unsorted or a sorted T cell fraction (not recorded which). The receptors shown here come from a male donor with ankylosing spondylitis. The CDR3 runs from the conserved cysteine through the conserved F or W. The D gene is left open where the match is weak. Not every row has a clone size; where given, it reads once, few, many or a size class.

clone size: NA; J gene: TRBJ2-1; V gene: TRBV7-8; D gene: NA; CDR3 DNA: TGTGCCAGCAGCAAGATAAGCGGGTACTCACCGTTCTTC; CDR3 protein: CASSKISGYSPFF
clone size: NA; J gene: TRBJ2-3; V gene: TRBV24-1; D gene: TRBD1; CDR3 DNA: TGTGCCACCAGTGATGGAGGACAGGCTACAGATACGCGGTATTTT; CDR3 protein: CATSDGGQATDTRYF
clone size: few; J gene: TRBJ2-1; V gene: TRBV10-3; D gene: NA; CDR3 DNA: TGTGCCATCATGCGGGACGCTGAGGGCAATGAGCAGTTCTTC; CDR3 protein: CAIMRDAEGNEQFF
clone size: few; J gene: TRBJ2-4; V gene: TRBV4-3; D gene: NA; CDR3 DNA: TGCGCCAGCAGCACATCCCGAGGGGGGGACATTCAGTACTTC; CDR3 protein: CASSTSRGGDIQYF
clone size: few; J gene: TRBJ2-2; V gene: TRBV6-5; D gene: NA; CDR3 DNA: TGTGCCAGCAGCTATGGTGGTGGCTTGAACACCGGGGAGCTGTTTTTT; CDR3 protein: CASSYGGGLNTGELFF
clone size: many; J gene: TRBJ2-7; V gene: TRBV20-1; D gene: NA; CDR3 DNA: TGCAGTGCTGAGCCGGGATCCAACTCCTACGAGCAGTACTTC; CDR3 protein: CSAEPGSNSYEQYF
clone size: NA; J gene: TRBJ1-1; V gene: TRBV20-1; D gene: NA; CDR3 DNA: TGCAGTGCTAGAGATCAGTCAGACACTGAAGCTTTCTTT; CDR3 protein: CSARDQSDTEAFF
clone size: many; J gene: TRBJ1-1; V gene: TRBV4-2; D gene: TRBD1; CDR3 DNA: TGTGCCAGCAGCCGGGGGACAGGGGGCATGAACACTGAAGCTTTCTTT; CDR3 protein: CASSRGTGGMNTEAFF
clone size: NA; J gene: TRBJ1-6; V gene: TRBV6-5; D gene: NA; CDR3 DNA: TGTGCCAGCAGTTACCCCAGGTCCTATAATTCACCCCTCCACTTT; CDR3 protein: CASSYPRSYNSPLHF
clone size: NA; J gene: TRBJ2-2; V gene: TRBV11-3; D gene: NA; CDR3 DNA: TGTGCCAGCAGCTTAGTGCCCGGGGGACCCGGGGAGCTGTTTTTT; CDR3 protein: CASSLVPGGPGELFF
clone size: NA; J gene: TRBJ1-1; V gene: TRBV20-1; D gene: NA; CDR3 DNA: TGCAGGGGTTTGAGGGGGAACTTGATGAACACTGAAGCTTTCTTT; CDR3 protein: CRGLRGNLMNTEAFF
clone size: NA; J gene: TRBJ1-5; V gene: TRBV6-6; D gene: TRBD1; CDR3 DNA: TGTGCCAGCAGCAGGGACAGAGGGGAGCCCCAGCATTTT; CDR3 protein: CASSRDRGEPQHF
clone size: NA; J gene: TRBJ2-3; V gene: TRBV12-3/TRBV12-4; D gene: TRBD1; CDR3 DNA: TGTGCCAGCAGTTTAGCGGGGACAGGATACACAGATACGCAGTATTTT; CDR3 protein: CASSLAGTGYTDTQYF
clone size: once; J gene: TRBJ1-1; V gene: TRBV6-1; D gene: NA; CDR3 DNA: TGTGCCAGCACCCGCTCGGGGGGGAGGGAAGCTTTCTTT; CDR3 protein: CASTRSGGREAFF
clone size: NA; J gene: TRBJ2-1; V gene: TRBV20-1; D gene: TRBD2; CDR3 DNA: TGCAGTGCCAACCTAGCGGGGGGGCTCTTTCTCGAGCAGTTCTTC; CDR3 protein: CSANLAGGLFLEQFF
clone size: NA; J gene: TRBJ2-7; V gene: TRBV7-7; D gene: NA; CDR3 DNA: TGTGCTAGCAGCCAGCTAGGGAGGCCCTACGAGCAGTACTTC; CDR3 protein: CASSQLGRPYEQYF
clone size: NA; J gene: TRBJ2-3; V gene: TRBV29-1; D gene: TRBD2; CDR3 DNA: TGCAGCGTTGATAGCGGGAGGGACACAGATACGCAGTATTTT; CDR3 protein: CSVDSGRDTDTQYF
clone size: few; J gene: TRBJ2-3; V gene: TRBV20-1; D gene: TRBD2; CDR3 DNA: TGCAGTGCTAGAGATTCTCAAGCGGGGGGCACAGATACGCAGTATTTT; CDR3 protein: CSARDSQAGGTDTQYF
clone size: many; J gene: TRBJ2-3; V gene: TRBV9; D gene: TRBD1; CDR3 DNA: TGTGCCAGCAGCGAGAGGGGGGACAGGGGCCGCACAGATACGCAGTATTTT; CDR3 protein: CASSERGDRGRTDTQYF
clone size: NA; J gene: TRBJ2-1; V gene: TRBV7-2; D gene: NA; CDR3 DNA: TGTGCCAGCAGCTTATCCCCGAGGGATGAGCAGTTCTTC; CDR3 protein: CASSLSPRDEQFF
clone size: few; J gene: TRBJ2-1; V gene: TRBV20-1; D gene: TRBD2; CDR3 DNA: TGCAGTGCTCGAACTAGCGGGAGTAGGGCCTACAATGAGCAGTTCTTC; CDR3 protein: CSARTSGSRAYNEQFF
clone size: many; J gene: TRBJ2-1; V gene: TRBV5-1; D gene: NA; CDR3 DNA: TGCGCCAGCAGCTTGAGTCGGAACTATTACAATGAGCAGTTCTTC; CDR3 protein: CASSLSRNYYNEQFF
clone size: many; J gene: TRBJ2-3; V gene: TRBV20-1; D gene: NA; CDR3 DNA: TGCAGTGCTAGCCCTGCGATTGGAGTGAATACGCAGTATTTT; CDR3 protein: CSASPAIGVNTQYF
clone size: many; J gene: TRBJ1-2; V gene: TRBV5-1; D gene: NA; CDR3 DNA: TGCGCCAGCAGCTTGGGAGGCGAGGGCTATGGCTACACCTTC; CDR3 protein: CASSLGGEGYGYTF
clone size: NA; J gene: TRBJ2-5; V gene: TRBV2; D gene: NA; CDR3 DNA: TGTGCCAGCAGGTTCTCGTTTCTCTCTACAGAGACCCAGTACTTC; CDR3 protein: CASRFSFLSTETQYF
clone size: few; J gene: TRBJ2-5; V gene: TRBV5-1; D gene: NA; CDR3 DNA: TGCGCCAGCAACGACGGTGGGGCTAGAGAGACCCAGTACTTC; CDR3 protein: CASNDGGARETQYF
clone size: NA; J gene: TRBJ2-1; V gene: TRBV30; D gene: NA; CDR3 DNA: TGTGCCTGGAGTTTACAGGGTTATGAGCAGTTCTTC; CDR3 protein: CAWSLQGYEQFF
clone size: few; J gene: TRBJ2-2; V gene: TRBV12-3/TRBV12-4; D gene: TRBD1; CDR3 DNA: TGTGCCAGCAGTTCAGAAAGGCAGGGGGCGAGATGGAACACCGGGGAGCTGTTTTTT; CDR3 protein: CASSSERQGARWNTGELFF
clone size: few; J gene: TRBJ1-1; V gene: TRBV20-1; D gene: NA; CDR3 DNA: TGCAGTGCTAGAGATCCGGCAGGGATGAACACTGAAGCTTTCTTT; CDR3 protein: CSARDPAGMNTEAFF
clone size: NA; J gene: TRBJ1-5; V gene: TRBV29-1; D gene: TRBD1; CDR3 DNA: TGCAGCGTCCGGACAGGTAGGGATCAGCCCCAGCATTTT; CDR3 protein: CSVRTGRDQPQHF
clone size: many; J gene: TRBJ2-7; V gene: TRBV5-1; D gene: NA; CDR3 DNA: TGCGCCAGCAGCTTGCCTAGCTCCTACGAGCAGTACTTC; CDR3 protein: CASSLPSSYEQYF
clone size: few; J gene: TRBJ2-1; V gene: TRBV20-1; D gene: NA; CDR3 DNA: TGCAGTGCTAGCATCTCAGCGGCTGCGTCCTACAATGAGCAGTTCTTC; CDR3 protein: CSASISAAASYNEQFF
clone size: few; J gene: TRBJ2-1; V gene: TRBV7-2; D gene: NA; CDR3 DNA: TGTGCCAGCAGCTTAGCGCGGGTTAGGAGCTCCTACAATGAGCAGTTCTTC; CDR3 protein: CASSLARVRSSYNEQFF
clone size: NA; J gene: TRBJ1-5; V gene: TRBV20-1; D gene: NA; CDR3 DNA: TGCAGTGCTTCCGCGGACGCGTATAGCAATCAGCCCCAGCATTTT; CDR3 protein: CSASADAYSNQPQHF
clone size: few; J gene: TRBJ2-1; V gene: TRBV27; D gene: NA; CDR3 DNA: TGTGCCAGCAGTCCCCGTGTCGGGAATGAGCAGTTCTTC; CDR3 protein: CASSPRVGNEQFF
clone size: NA; J gene: TRBJ2-5; V gene: TRBV3-1; D gene: NA; CDR3 DNA: TGTGCCAGCACACGCCTGGAGGAGACCCAGTACTTC; CDR3 protein: CASTRLEETQYF
clone size: NA; J gene: TRBJ2-7; V gene: TRBV28; D gene: TRBD2; CDR3 DNA: TGTGCCAGCAGCCTAAGCAGCGGGGGTATTTCCTACGAGCAGTACTTC; CDR3 protein: CASSLSSGGISYEQYF
clone size: few; J gene: TRBJ2-2; V gene: TRBV7-2; D gene: NA; CDR3 DNA: TGTGCCAGCACCCCACCTAAGGGCGGGGAGCTGTTTTTT; CDR3 protein: CASTPPKGGELFF
clone size: many; J gene: TRBJ2-7; V gene: TRBV9; D gene: NA; CDR3 DNA: TGTGCCAGCAGCGTAGGGTACAGATCCTACGAGCAGTACTTC; CDR3 protein: CASSVGYRSYEQYF
clone size: few; J gene: TRBJ1-5; V gene: TRBV20-1; D gene: NA; CDR3 DNA: TGCAGTGCTTACCGAGGGGGAAGAACTAATCAGCCCCAGCATTTT; CDR3 protein: CSAYRGGRTNQPQHF
clone size: many; J gene: TRBJ1-1; V gene: TRBV12-3/TRBV12-4; D gene: NA; CDR3 DNA: TGTGCCAGCAGTTTCGACCTCGGTCCTGAAGCTTTCTTT; CDR3 protein: CASSFDLGPEAFF
clone size: few; J gene: TRBJ2-7; V gene: TRBV5-1; D gene: NA; CDR3 DNA: TGCGCCAGCAGCGCGCCCCTTCGGGGGACCCTCTTCTACGAGCAGTACTTC; CDR3 protein: CASSAPLRGTLFYEQYF
clone size: NA; J gene: TRBJ1-5; V gene: TRBV18; D gene: NA; CDR3 DNA: TGTGCCAGCTCACCACGGGCAGCAAATCAGCCCCAGCATTTT; CDR3 protein: CASSPRAANQPQHF
clone size: few; J gene: TRBJ1-5; V gene: TRBV29-1; D gene: TRBD1; CDR3 DNA: TGCAGCGCCGGGACAGGGGATGCTTATCAGCCCCAGCATTTT; CDR3 protein: CSAGTGDAYQPQHF
clone size: NA; J gene: TRBJ1-2; V gene: TRBV28; D gene: NA; CDR3 DNA: TGTGCCAGCAGCCCTCCTTACATCGGTTATGGCTACACCTTC; CDR3 protein: CASSPPYIGYGYTF
clone size: many; J gene: TRBJ1-1; V gene: TRBV6-2/TRBV6-3; D gene: NA; CDR3 DNA: TGTGCCAGCAGTTACAATCCGGAGGCTGAAGCTTTCTTT; CDR3 protein: CASSYNPEAEAFF
clone size: NA; J gene: TRBJ2-1; V gene: TRBV19; D gene: TRBD1; CDR3 DNA: TGTGCCAGTAGTATAAGAAACAGGGGGCGGATTGAGCAGTTCTTC; CDR3 protein: CASSIRNRGRIEQFF
clone size: once; J gene: TRBJ2-2; V gene: TRBV7-2; D gene: NA; CDR3 DNA: TGTGCCAGCAGCCCTGGGGGAGGGGGCAGCTTCACCGGGGAGCTGTTTTTT; CDR3 protein: CASSPGGGGSFTGELFF
clone size: NA; J gene: TRBJ1-2; V gene: TRBV7-9; D gene: NA; CDR3 DNA: TGTGCCAGCAGCTTAGCCGGACCGGGGGGCTACACCTTC; CDR3 protein: CASSLAGPGGYTF
clone size: NA; J gene: TRBJ2-7; V gene: TRBV20-1; D gene: TRBD1; CDR3 DNA: TGCAGTGCTTTACCGGGACAGGGAAGAGACGAGCAGTACTTC; CDR3 protein: CSALPGQGRDEQYF
clone size: few; J gene: TRBJ2-5; V gene: TRBV28; D gene: TRBD2; CDR3 DNA: TGTGCCAGCAGTTTGACCGGGACCCGGGGGGCCCAGTACTTC; CDR3 protein: CASSLTGTRGAQYF
clone size: many; J gene: TRBJ2-2; V gene: TRBV12-3/TRBV12-4; D gene: TRBD2; CDR3 DNA: TGTGCCAGCAGTCCGCTAGGGACTAGCAGGACCGGGGAGCTGTTTTTT; CDR3 protein: CASSPLGTSRTGELFF